The next 30 T cell receptor beta chains were all read from a single sample in a study of CD8+ T cells in alopecia areata. Sequencing templates came from extracted RNA that was reverse transcribed into cDNA. Clones were sequenced by immunoSEQ multiplex PCR, and TCRdb holds only the in-frame ones, with some missing. Seen here are some 240,000 clones, approximately 52% observed once, and the top ten hold 0.4% to 0.55%. This specimen consisted of CD4+ T cells sorted from blood, obtained at week 0. These TCRs come from a human donor with alopecia areata.

The gene calls are TRBV6-5 and TRBJ2-4, with unresolved D. The CDR3 totals 13 residues. Looked up from germline, CDR1 is MNHEY and CDR2 is SVGAGI. Between the trimmed V and J ends, which lost 8 bases and 5 bases, there was a span of 13 bases. The CDR3 bases are TGTGCCAGCCGGCCCCCCGGCCAAAACATTCAGTACTTC. Its protein is CASRPPGQNIQYF.

The rearrangement links TRBV11-2 to TRBJ1-1; perhaps TRBD1 as D (5 bases). In germline, CDR1 is SGHAT, CDR2 FQNNGV. This CDR3 is 13 amino acids long. Trimming took 6 bases from V and 0 from J, leaving 8 bases between them. The CDR3 region has the DNA TGTGCCAGCAGGGCAGGGATGAACACTGAAGCTTTCTTT. Its translation is CASRAGMNTEAFF.

Turning to this clone: The sample holds other DNA sequences that translate to the same CDR3. The chain uses TRBV29-1 and TRBJ2-7, with D perhaps TRBD2 (6 bases). The germline CDR1 and CDR2 sequences are SQVTM and ANQGSEA. This CDR3 comprises 12 residues. The V end lost 4 bases, the J end lost 0 bases, and 7 bases lay between the germline ends. The chain's CDR3 is CSVGDSSYEQYF. The DNA of the CDR3 is TGCAGCGTTGGGGACTCCTCCTACGAGCAGTACTTC.

The J gene is TRBJ1-1, the V gene TRBV30; D is unclear. The V and J ends lost 2 bases and 0 bases respectively, with 13 bases between them. Germline assignment: CDR1 GTSNPN and CDR2 SVGIG (reference sequence). The CDR3 is 15 amino acids. The DNA for the CDR3 is TGTGCCTGGAGTAAAAACTGGAACTTGAACACTGAAGCTTTCTTT. Protein product: CAWSKNWNLNTEAFF. The full variable domain, completed using reference TRBV30 and TRBJ1-1, is SQTIHQWPATLVQPVGSPLSLECTVEGTSNPNLYWYRQAAGRGLQLLFYSVGIGQISSEVPQNLSASRPQDRQFILSSKKLLLSDSGFYLCAWSKNWNLNTEAFFGQGTRLTVV.

In its sample, this clone was seen a few times. CDR3 region: CSVKSLGYGGEQYF. CDR3 nucleotide sequence: TGCAGCGTTAAAAGTCTGGGGTACGGAGGCGAGCAGTACTTC. The chain recombines TRBV29-1 with TRBJ2-7; D possibly corresponds to TRBD2 (5 bases). V lost 5 bases and J lost 6, with 20 bases in between. The CDR3 contains 14 residues. The V gene's germline CDR1 is SQVTM and CDR2 ANQGSEA.

Only a few counts were recorded for this clone. This rearrangement joins TRBV11-2 to TRBJ2-1, with D possibly matching TRBD2 (6 bases). Germline-derived CDR1 and CDR2 are SGHAT and FQNNGV. This CDR3 has 14 amino acids. The ends were cut back, 1 base at V and 9 bases at J, with 13 bases in the middle. This chain's CDR3 is CASSLGGRGGEQFF. In nucleotides, the CDR3 is TGTGCCAGCAGCTTAGGAGGGCGGGGTGGTGAGCAGTTCTTC.

The chain carries TRBV2 and TRBJ1-6; D not certain. The CDR3 length is 15 residues. The germline V and J ends were trimmed by 2 bases and 3 bases, with 8 bases remaining between them. The germline V gene has CDR1 SNHLY and CDR2 FYNNEI. The CDR3 loop is CASSESSYYNSPLHF. The CDR3 nucleotides are TGTGCCAGCAGTGAATCGTCCTACTATAATTCACCCCTCCACTTT. Combining the CDR3 with reference TRBV2 and TRBJ1-6 gives the whole variable domain EPEVTQTPSHQVTQMGQEVILRCVPISNHLYFYWYRQILGQKVEFLVSFYNNEISEKSEIFDDQFSVERPDGSNFTLKIRSTKLEDSAMYFCASSESSYYNSPLHFGNGTRLTVT.

V gene TRBV18 combines with J gene TRBJ1-1; D possibly corresponds to TRBD1 (5 bases). This CDR3 contains 14 residues. The ends were cut back, 6 bases at V and 3 bases at J, with 14 bases in the middle. Germline CDR1 reads KGHSH; CDR2 reads LQKENI. The CDR3 sequence: CASSPIDSYTEAFF. The CDR3 bases are TGTGCCAGCTCGCCAATTGACAGTTACACTGAAGCTTTCTTT.

V and J are TRBV5-1 and TRBJ2-2; no clear D gene. Germline-derived CDR1 and CDR2 are SGHRS and YFSETQ. The V end was cut by 4 bases, the J end by 8 bases, with 9 bases between. This CDR3 region has 12 residues. This chain's CDR3 is CASSLTAGELFF. In DNA, the CDR3 is TGCGCCAGCAGCCTGACTGCAGGGGAGCTGTTTTTT.

V gene TRBV2 combines with J gene TRBJ1-2; D unresolved. Germline assignment: CDR1 SNHLY and CDR2 FYNNEI. The CDR3 covers 12 residues. CDR3 DNA sequence: TGTGCTGAGACATCAACAGCATATGGCTACACCTTC. Residues: CAETSTAYGYTF.

This clone occurred once. This chain joins TRBV20-1 and TRBJ1-2; D unresolved. CDR3 length: 11 residues. Germline values: CDR1 DFQATT, CDR2 SNEGSKA (reference sequence). Trimming took 6 bases from V and 1 from J, leaving 6 bases between them. DNA of the CDR3: TGCAGTGCGTTCTTTAACTATGGCTACACCTTC. Translating it yields CSAFFNYGYTF.

The chain recombines TRBV29-1 with TRBJ1-2, with D possibly TRBD1 on 6 matching bases. CDR1 is SQVTM and CDR2 is ANQGSEA in the germline V gene. The V end lost 8 bases, the J end lost 8 bases, and 18 bases lay between the germline ends. The CDR3 contains 12 residues. The DNA of the CDR3 is TGCAGCCCTGAAACAGGGTTATGGGGCTACACCTTC. Translated, it gives CSPETGLWGYTF.

This clone was seen only a few times. The chain couples TRBV6-1 to TRBJ2-3; TRBD2 matches 10 bases. This CDR3 is 14 amino acids long. V lost 8 bases and J lost 0; bases outside the gene matches: 2. Per germline, CDR1 MNHNS and CDR2 SASEGT. CDR3 bases: TGTGCCAGCTGGACTAGCGGAAGCACAGATACGCAGTATTTT. Amino acid sequence: CASWTSGSTDTQYF.

The chain combines TRBV5-8 with TRBJ2-7; 9 nucleotides line up with TRBD1. This CDR3 region has 19 residues. From germline, CDR1 is SGHTS and CDR2 YDEGEE. Trimming took 7 bases from V and 1 from J; bases not matched to a gene: 21. The CDR3: CASGLGDRVTSGRSYEQYF. Here the CDR3 DNA reads TGTGCCAGCGGGCTTGGGGACAGGGTCACTTCGGGCAGGTCCTACGAGCAGTACTTC.

This clone was counted between two and nine times. The chain uses TRBV15 and TRBJ2-1; 10 bases map to TRBD1. V shed 3 bases, J shed 5 bases, and the junction held 1 base outside the gene matches. The germline V gene encodes CDR1 LNHNV and CDR2 YYDKDF (reference sequence). This CDR3 contains 14 residues. CDR3 protein: CATSRDRGNNEQFF. The CDR3 DNA is TGTGCCACCAGCAGGGACAGGGGGAACAATGAGCAGTTCTTC.

The rearrangement links TRBV6-5 to TRBJ2-1; D call uncertain. Trimming removed 0 bases from V and 9 bases from J, with 15 bases in between. The length of the CDR3 is 15 residues. The germline gives CDR1 MNHEY, CDR2 SVGAGI. DNA of the CDR3: TGTGCCAGCAGTTACTCAAAGAAACCTGTCGGTGAGCAGTTCTTC. Protein sequence: CASSYSKKPVGEQFF.

This clone was counted between two and nine times. The rearrangement uses TRBV7-8 and TRBJ2-5; D is possibly TRBD1 (6 bases). Germline CDR1 SGHVS, CDR2 FQNEAQ. There are 13 residues in the CDR3. V lost 5 bases and J lost 4, with 11 bases in between. CDR3 residues: CASSTGQRETQYF. The DNA of the CDR3 is TGTGCCAGCAGCACAGGACAGAGAGAGACCCAGTACTTC.

The chain couples TRBV7-3 to TRBJ2-5; 11 bases fit TRBD2. There are 15 residues in the CDR3. CDR1 SGHTA and CDR2 FQGTGA come from the germline V gene. V trimming: 2 bases; J trimming: 4 bases; junction bases outside the gene matches: 3. The CDR3, as DNA: TGTGCCAGCAGCTTATCTAGCGGGGGGTCAGAGACCCAGTACTTC. As protein: CASSLSSGGSETQYF. The whole variable domain, filled in from reference TRBV7-3 and TRBJ2-5, reads GAGVSQTPSNKVTEKGKYVELRCDPISGHTALYWYRQSLGQGPEFLIYFQGTGAADDSGLPNDRFFAVRPEGSVSTLKIQRTERGDSAVYLCASSLSSGGSETQYFGPGTRLLVL.

V gene TRBV11-2 combines with J gene TRBJ2-3, with D hard to call. V lost 7 bases and J 1 base, leaving 12 bases between the germline ends. The CDR3 covers 14 residues. CDR1 SGHAT and CDR2 FQNNGV come from the germline V gene. The chain's CDR3 is CASIPGVRTDTQYF. CDR3 nucleotides: TGTGCCAGCATCCCCGGAGTGCGCACAGATACGCAGTATTTT.

The sample holds one count of this clone. The chain links TRBV6-5 to TRBJ1-5; D remains ambiguous. V gave up 6 bases and J gave up 0 bases, with 12 bases separating them. CDR3 size: 15 residues. Germline CDR1 MNHEY, CDR2 SVGAGI. CDR3 nucleotide sequence: TGTGCCAGCAGCCGGGAGTCTTATAGCAATCAGCCCCAGCATTTT. Residues: CASSRESYSNQPQHF.

This clone was seen only a few times. This chain joins TRBV5-1 and TRBJ1-2; D is possibly TRBD1 (6 bases). The V and J ends lost 5 bases and 6 bases respectively, with 14 bases between them. Germline V CDR1 and CDR2: SGHRS, YFSETQ. The CDR3 consists of 13 residues. The CDR3 nucleotides read TGCGCCAGCAGGCAGACAGGTTTCCATGGCTACACCTTC. As protein: CASRQTGFHGYTF.

This clone showed up just a few times. The CDR3 here is CASSRAGVKNIQYF. In DNA form, the CDR3 reads TGTGCCAGCAGTCGCGCAGGGGTCAAAAACATTCAGTACTTC. This chain joins TRBV11-2 and TRBJ2-4; tentative D call: TRBD1 (6 bases). Trimming took off 6 bases at V and 3 bases at J, with 12 bases between the two ends. The CDR3 loop spans 14 amino acids. Germline V gene lookup returns CDR1 SGHAT and CDR2 FQNNGV.

V and J are TRBV29-1 and TRBJ1-6; a possible D gene is TRBD1 (6 bases). The germline V gene encodes CDR1 SQVTM and CDR2 ANQGSEA. The CDR3 totals 13 residues. The V and J ends lost 4 bases and 3 bases respectively, with 7 bases between them. Here the CDR3 reads CSVGTDYNSPLHF. The CDR3 DNA is TGCAGCGTTGGGACAGACTATAATTCACCCCTCCACTTT.

This clone was seen a few times. The chain is built from TRBV19 and TRBJ2-5; TRBD1 might be the D (6 bases). V lost 3 bases and J lost 1, with 12 bases in between. The CDR3 loop spans 15 amino acids. CDR1 is LNHDA and CDR2 is SQIVND in the germline V gene (reference sequence). CDR3 sequence (DNA): TGTGCCAGTAGTATCCAGGGGCTATCCCAAGAGACCCAGTACTTC. Encoded protein: CASSIQGLSQETQYF.

This clone was found a few times. The chain links TRBV29-1 to TRBJ2-3; 10 bases fit TRBD2. The CDR3 length is 15 residues. With 4 bases clipped from V and 5 bases from J, the junction kept 9 bases outside the gene matches. The germline CDR1 and CDR2 sequences are SQVTM and ANQGSEA. The CDR3 loop reads CSVGVLAGIKDTQYF. The CDR3 coding sequence is TGCAGCGTTGGTGTACTAGCGGGGATTAAAGATACGCAGTATTTT.

The chain joins TRBV5-6 to TRBJ1-5; 8 bases are shared with TRBD1. Germline loops: CDR1 SGHDT, CDR2 YYEEEE. V lost 0 bases and J lost 4; bases outside the gene matches: 6. This CDR3 comprises 16 residues. The CDR3 DNA reads as TGTGCCAGCAGCTTGGGGTGGACAGGGCTTAATCAGCCCCAGCATTTT. Translation gives CASSLGWTGLNQPQHF.

Points on this clone: A far larger clone is one base from this, pointing to a likely read error. Other DNA sequences within the sample encode an identical CDR3. The chain employs TRBV29-1 and TRBJ2-5; a weak D match, TRBD1 (6 bases). V was cut by 6 bases and J by 4 bases, with 24 bases left in between. The CDR3 sequence is 16 residues long. CDR1 is SQVTM, CDR2 ANQGSEA, per germline. In DNA, the CDR3 is TGCAGCGTCGGGGCGACCGGGGCTGGGGGCCGAGAGACCCAGTACTTC. This gives the protein CSVGATGAGGRETQYF. Filled out from reference TRBV29-1 and TRBJ2-5, the complete variable domain reads SAVISQKPSRDICQRGTSLTIQCQVDSQVTMMFWYRQQPGQSLTLIATANQGSEATYESGFVIDKFPISRPNLTFSTLTVSNMSPEDSSIYLCSVGATGAGGRETQYFGPGTRLLVL.

The genes are TRBV7-6 and TRBJ2-1, with D uncertain. The CDR3 contains 13 residues. The germline CDR1 and CDR2 sequences are SGHVS and FNYEAQ. V gave up 8 bases and J gave up 12 bases, with 20 bases separating them. CDR3 DNA: TGTGCCAGCCTCGGGCTTCCCGGCGATGTGCAGTTCTTC. Protein: CASLGLPGDVQFF. The full variable domain, its missing parts supplied by reference TRBV7-6 and TRBJ2-1, is GAGVSQSPRYKVTKRGQDVALRCDPISGHVSLYWYRQALGQGPEFLTYFNYEAQQDKSGLPNDRFSAERPEGSISTLTIQRTEQRDSAMYRCASLGLPGDVQFFGPGTRLTVL.

The chain is built from TRBV7-9 and TRBJ2-1, with 9 bases aligning to TRBD2. Looked up from germline, CDR1 is SEHNR and CDR2 is FQNEAQ (reference sequence). This CDR3 comprises 13 residues. V lost 8 bases, J lost 7 bases, and 6 bases stayed unmatched. This chain's CDR3 is CASAGLAANEQFF. CDR3 bases: TGTGCCAGCGCGGGACTAGCTGCAAATGAGCAGTTCTTC.

The chain joins TRBV18 to TRBJ1-2; 7 bases match TRBD1. Losses at the gene ends were 4 bases for V and 0 bases for J; bases not matched to a gene: 2. This CDR3 has 14 residues. CDR1 is KGHSH and CDR2 is LQKENI in the germline V gene. Written as DNA, the CDR3 is TGTGCCAGCTCACTGGGACAGACTAACTATGGCTACACCTTC. Translating gives CASSLGQTNYGYTF.